This T cell receptor (beta chain) was captured in a study of T cell repertoires in cytomegalovirus infection (dated by TCRdb to about 2019). Background for the entire study: Donor HLA type was relevant to the analysis, as public TCR beta signatures indicated carriage of CMV infection together with the matching HLA type. Broader findings and caveats from the paper: In both this cohort and an independent roughly 350-donor cohort, the cumulative frequency of public TCR beta family members distinguished carriers of CMV infection plus the relevant HLA type. In the ex vivo response, HLA-C-restricted CMV-specific TCR beta clonotypes were dominant, and in two of eight donors the single most frequent clonotype came from this HLA-C-restricted group.

Sequencing instrument: Illumina HiSeq 1500. In TCRdb, the public reads were trimmed at Q25 with fastp and aligned with MiXCR, with productive beta chains retained. Here each entry gathers all rows of one CDR3 protein and keeps the most common genes and DNA. Across this sample there are about 230,000 distinct CDR3 sequences, with roughly 22% seen only once. The ten top clones hold 15% to 20% of the sample. The table lists this clonotype with a few counts. The antigen it binds to is not known. Base qualities are not provided; no much larger clone lies one nucleotide away. The TCR was taken from a human donor in good health (CMV status not recorded). Some clones in this sample may be carry-over from other donors' samples. The sequenced sample was CD8+ T cells from PBMCs.

The CDR3 region reads CASSLDVGLSSYEQYF. Here is the DNA: TGTGCCAGCAGCTTAGATGTGGGGTTAAGCTCCTACGAGCAGTACTTC. The chain uses TRBV7-9 and TRBJ2-7, with the D segment identity uncertain. The CDR3 has 16 amino acids, counting the end cysteine and phenylalanine. The sequence is cut down to CDR3 DNA, 48 bases in frame from base 1. The junction shows trimming of 1 base on V and 0 bases on J, plus 13 bases between the germline ends. As encoded in the germline V gene (reference sequence), CDR1 is SEHNR while CDR2 is FQNEAQ.